Included here is one T cell receptor beta chain sequence, with context. The antigen is undetermined. Sequencing used immunoSEQ multiplex PCR; TCRdb keeps in-frame clones, though not all of them. The sample has about 99,000 clones; approximately 84% are singletons. V gave up 5 bases and J gave up 3 bases, with 10 bases separating them. Germline-derived CDR1 and CDR2 are SGHTA and FQGNSA. There are 13 residues in the CDR3. The data were obtained in a study of graft-versus-host responses after intestinal transplantation. Across the whole study: Recipients had multivisceral, liver-intestinal, or isolated intestinal transplants.

Study-wide points: Early after transplant, HvG declines were associated with peak levels of circulating GvH clones. Marrow from the recipient contained GvH clones, some of which had appeared first in ileum or blood.

This chain joins TRBV7-2 and TRBJ1-2; D gene unclear. This specimen was unstimulated CD4+ T cells sorted from spleen or lymph node cells, taken before intestinal transplant. This clonotype originated in a human donor who received an intestinal transplant. This CDR3 is CASSPRVDYGYTF. CDR3 coding DNA: TGTGCCAGCAGCCCCCGGGTGGACTATGGCTACACCTTC.